One T cell receptor beta chain is described in this entry. The target antigen is unknown. The assay used deep level. As handled by the study authors: ImmunoSEQ only sent back junction sequences with no quality scores, so filtering was done differently. Clones were read by immunoSEQ multiplex PCR, and TCRdb kept only the in-frame ones, dropping some. The D gene and trimming were derived from the DNA, and the V and J assignments and clone size from that table. Of under 300,000 clones in the sample, about 65% were seen once. The record originates from a study of shared clonotypes between healthy human individuals. V gave up 3 bases and J gave up 6 bases; unmatched junction bases: 11. Germline CDR1 is SGHRS and CDR2 is YFSETQ. The CDR3 is 18 residues long. Study outcomes and limitations: What limited the represented genetic and exposure-history diversity was the small number of donors. Lower generation probabilities were found for non-shared clonotypes than for those shared by all four donors.

Sequencing used memory CD4+ T cells sorted from blood. The subset denotes: CD45RA-negative fraction. The chain joins TRBV5-1 to TRBJ2-1; TRBD2 agrees at 14 bases. The TCR was taken from a man aged 25 to 45 in good health. DNA of the CDR3: TGCGCCAGCAGCTCAACCGGGACTAGCGGGAGAAAAGGCAATGAGCAGTTCTTC. Its translation: CASSSTGTSGRKGNEQFF.